The present TCR beta chain was sequenced within a study of T cells in localized non-small cell lung cancer. TCRdb's table, derived via immunoSEQ multiplex PCR, lists solely in-frame clones and lacks some. The sample yields tens of thousands of clones, 84% seen once. Per the germline V gene, CDR1 is SGHRS and CDR2 is YFSETQ. This CDR3 region has 13 residues. V lost 5 bases and J 5 bases, leaving 12 bases between the germline ends. The sequence came from a female donor older than 55 with stage I lung adenocarcinoma. The starting material was peripheral blood, obtained before any cancer treatment. The chain couples TRBV5-1 to TRBJ2-3, with a tentative D call TRBD2 (5 bases). Here the CDR3 DNA reads TGCGCCAGCAGTTCTCTCGGGGAAGATACGCAGTATTTT. The encoded protein is CASSSLGEDTQYF.